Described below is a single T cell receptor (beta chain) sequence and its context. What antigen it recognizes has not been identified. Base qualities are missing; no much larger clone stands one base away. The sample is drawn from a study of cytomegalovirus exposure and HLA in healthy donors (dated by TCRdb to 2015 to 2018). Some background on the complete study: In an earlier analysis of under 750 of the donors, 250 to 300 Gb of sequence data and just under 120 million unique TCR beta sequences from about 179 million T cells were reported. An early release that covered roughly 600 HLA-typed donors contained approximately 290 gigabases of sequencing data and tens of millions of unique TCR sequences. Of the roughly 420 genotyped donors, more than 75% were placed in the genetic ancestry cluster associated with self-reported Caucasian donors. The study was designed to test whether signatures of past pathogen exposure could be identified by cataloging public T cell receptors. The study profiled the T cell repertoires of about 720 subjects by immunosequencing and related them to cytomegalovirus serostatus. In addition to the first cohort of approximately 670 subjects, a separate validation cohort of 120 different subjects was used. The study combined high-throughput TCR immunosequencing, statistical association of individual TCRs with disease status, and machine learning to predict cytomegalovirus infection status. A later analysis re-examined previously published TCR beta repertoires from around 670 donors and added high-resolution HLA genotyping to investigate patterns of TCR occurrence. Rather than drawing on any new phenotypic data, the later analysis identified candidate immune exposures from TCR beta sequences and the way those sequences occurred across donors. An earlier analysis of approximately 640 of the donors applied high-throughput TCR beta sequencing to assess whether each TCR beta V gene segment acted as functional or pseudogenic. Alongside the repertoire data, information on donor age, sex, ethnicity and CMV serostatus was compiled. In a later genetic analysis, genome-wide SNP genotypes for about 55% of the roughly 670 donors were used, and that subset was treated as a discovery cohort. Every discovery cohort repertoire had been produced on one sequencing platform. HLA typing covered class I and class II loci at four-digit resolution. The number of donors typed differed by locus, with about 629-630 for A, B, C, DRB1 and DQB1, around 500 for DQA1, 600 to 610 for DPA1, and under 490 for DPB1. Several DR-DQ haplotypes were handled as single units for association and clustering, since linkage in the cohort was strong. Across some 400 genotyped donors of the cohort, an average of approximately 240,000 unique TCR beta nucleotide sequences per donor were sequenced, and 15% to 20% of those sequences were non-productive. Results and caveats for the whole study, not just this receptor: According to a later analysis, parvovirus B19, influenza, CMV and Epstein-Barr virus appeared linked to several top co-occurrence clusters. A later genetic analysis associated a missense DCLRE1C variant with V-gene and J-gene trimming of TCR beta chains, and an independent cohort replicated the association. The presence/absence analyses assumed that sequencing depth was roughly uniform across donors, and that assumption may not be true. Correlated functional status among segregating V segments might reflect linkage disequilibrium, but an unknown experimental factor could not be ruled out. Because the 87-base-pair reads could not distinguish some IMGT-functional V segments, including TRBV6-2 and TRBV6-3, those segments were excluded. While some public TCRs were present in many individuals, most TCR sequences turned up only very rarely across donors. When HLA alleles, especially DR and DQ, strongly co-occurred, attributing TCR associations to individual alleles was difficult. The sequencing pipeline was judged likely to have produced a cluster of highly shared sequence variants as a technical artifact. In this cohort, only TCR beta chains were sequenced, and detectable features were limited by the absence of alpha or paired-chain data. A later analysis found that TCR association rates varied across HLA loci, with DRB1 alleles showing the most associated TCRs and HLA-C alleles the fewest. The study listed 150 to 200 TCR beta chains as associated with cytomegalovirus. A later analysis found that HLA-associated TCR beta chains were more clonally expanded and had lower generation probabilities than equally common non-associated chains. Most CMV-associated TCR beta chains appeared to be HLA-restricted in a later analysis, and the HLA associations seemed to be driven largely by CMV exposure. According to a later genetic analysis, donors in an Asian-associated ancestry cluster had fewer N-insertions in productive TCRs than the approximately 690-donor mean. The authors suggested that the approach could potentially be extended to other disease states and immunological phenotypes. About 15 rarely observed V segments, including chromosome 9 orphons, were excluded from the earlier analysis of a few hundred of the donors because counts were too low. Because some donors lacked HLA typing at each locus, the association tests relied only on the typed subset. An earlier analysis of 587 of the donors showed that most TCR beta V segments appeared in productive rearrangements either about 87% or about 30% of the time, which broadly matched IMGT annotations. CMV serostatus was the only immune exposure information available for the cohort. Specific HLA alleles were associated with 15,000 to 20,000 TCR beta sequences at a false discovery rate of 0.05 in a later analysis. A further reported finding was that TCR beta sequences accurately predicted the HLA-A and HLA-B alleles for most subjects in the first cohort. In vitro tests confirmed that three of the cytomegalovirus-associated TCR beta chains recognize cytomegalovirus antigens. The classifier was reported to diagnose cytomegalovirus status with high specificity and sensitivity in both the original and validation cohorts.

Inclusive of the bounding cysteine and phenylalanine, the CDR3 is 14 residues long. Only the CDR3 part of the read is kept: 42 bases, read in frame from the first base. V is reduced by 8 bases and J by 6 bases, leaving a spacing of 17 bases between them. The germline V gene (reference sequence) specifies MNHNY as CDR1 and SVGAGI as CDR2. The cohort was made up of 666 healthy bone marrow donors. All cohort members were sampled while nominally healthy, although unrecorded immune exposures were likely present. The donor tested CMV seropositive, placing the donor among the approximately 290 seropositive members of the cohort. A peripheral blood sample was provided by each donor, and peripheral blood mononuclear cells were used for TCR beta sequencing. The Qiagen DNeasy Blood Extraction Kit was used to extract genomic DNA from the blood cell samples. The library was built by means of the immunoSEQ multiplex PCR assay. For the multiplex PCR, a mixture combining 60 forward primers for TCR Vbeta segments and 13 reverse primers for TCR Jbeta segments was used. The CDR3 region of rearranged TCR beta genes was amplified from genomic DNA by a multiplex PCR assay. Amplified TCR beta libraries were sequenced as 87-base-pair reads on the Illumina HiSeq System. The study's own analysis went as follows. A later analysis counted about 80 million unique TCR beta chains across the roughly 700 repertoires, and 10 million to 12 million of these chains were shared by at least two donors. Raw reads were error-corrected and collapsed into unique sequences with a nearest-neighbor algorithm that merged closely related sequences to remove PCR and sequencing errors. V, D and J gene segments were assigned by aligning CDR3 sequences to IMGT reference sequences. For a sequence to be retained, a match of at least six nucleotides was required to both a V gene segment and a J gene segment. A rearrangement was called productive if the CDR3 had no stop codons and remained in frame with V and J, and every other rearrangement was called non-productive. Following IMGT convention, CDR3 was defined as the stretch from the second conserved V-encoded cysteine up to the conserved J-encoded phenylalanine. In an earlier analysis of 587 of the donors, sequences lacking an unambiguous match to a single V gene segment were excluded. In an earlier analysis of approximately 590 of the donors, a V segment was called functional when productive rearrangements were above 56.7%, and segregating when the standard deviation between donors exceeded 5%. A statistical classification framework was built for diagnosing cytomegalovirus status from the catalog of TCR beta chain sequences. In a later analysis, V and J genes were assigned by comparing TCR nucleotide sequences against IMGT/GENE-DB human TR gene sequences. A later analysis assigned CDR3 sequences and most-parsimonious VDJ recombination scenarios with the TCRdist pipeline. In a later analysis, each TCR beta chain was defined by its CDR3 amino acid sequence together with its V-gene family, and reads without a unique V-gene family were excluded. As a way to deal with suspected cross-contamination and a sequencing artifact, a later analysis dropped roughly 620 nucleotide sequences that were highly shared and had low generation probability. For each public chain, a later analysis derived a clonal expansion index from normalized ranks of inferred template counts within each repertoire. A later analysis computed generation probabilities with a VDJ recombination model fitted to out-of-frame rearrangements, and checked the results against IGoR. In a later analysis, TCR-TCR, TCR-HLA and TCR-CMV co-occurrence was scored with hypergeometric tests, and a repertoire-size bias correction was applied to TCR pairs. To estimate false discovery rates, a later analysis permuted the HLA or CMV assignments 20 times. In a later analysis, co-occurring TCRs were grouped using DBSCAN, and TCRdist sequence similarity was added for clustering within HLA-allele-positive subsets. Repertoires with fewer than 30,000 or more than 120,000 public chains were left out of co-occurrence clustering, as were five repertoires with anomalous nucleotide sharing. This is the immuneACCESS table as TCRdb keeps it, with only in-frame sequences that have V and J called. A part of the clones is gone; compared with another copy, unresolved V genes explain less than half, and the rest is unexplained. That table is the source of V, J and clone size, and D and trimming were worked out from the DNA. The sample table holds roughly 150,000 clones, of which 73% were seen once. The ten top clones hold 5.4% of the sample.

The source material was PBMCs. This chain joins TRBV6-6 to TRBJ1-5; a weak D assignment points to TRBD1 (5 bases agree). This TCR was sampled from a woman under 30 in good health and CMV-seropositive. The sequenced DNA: TGTGCCAGCGTCGGGGGGGAGGGAAGTCAGCCCCAGCATTTT. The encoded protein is CASVGGEGSQPQHF.